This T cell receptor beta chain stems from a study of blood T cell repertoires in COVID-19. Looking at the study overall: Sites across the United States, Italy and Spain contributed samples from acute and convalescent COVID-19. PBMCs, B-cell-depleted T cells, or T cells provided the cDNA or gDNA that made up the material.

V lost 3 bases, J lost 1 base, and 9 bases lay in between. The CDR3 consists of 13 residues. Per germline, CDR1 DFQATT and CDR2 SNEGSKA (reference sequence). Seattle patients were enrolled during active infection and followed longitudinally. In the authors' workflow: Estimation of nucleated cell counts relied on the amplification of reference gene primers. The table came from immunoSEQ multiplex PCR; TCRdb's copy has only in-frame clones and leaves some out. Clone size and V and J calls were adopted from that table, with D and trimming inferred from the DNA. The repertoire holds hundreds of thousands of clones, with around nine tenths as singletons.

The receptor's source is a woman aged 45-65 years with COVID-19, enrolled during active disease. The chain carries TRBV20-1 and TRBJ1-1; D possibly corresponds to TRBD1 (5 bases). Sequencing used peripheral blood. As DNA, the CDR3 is TGCAGTGCTAGTGTCACAGGGAACACTGAAGCTTTCTTT. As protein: CSASVTGNTEAFF.